The 20 T cell receptor beta chains in this list originate from one sample, sequenced in a study of CD8+CD57+ T cells in acquired aplastic anemia. The template used for profiling TCR beta VDJ and CDR3 was genomic DNA. Each CDR3 protein gets one entry after TCRdb re-called the reads with MiXCR. Of about 200,000 distinct CDR3 sequences listed, approximately 60% were seen once; the top ten hold about 60%. The sequenced patients had an expansion of CD8+CD57+ cells seen by flow cytometry. The sample comprised sorted CD4+, CD8+, or CD8+CD57+ T cells (not recorded which) from PBMCs. Source of these receptors: a human donor with aplastic anemia.

This clonotype was observed a handful of times. The gene calls are TRBV7-8 and TRBJ2-7, with TRBD1 identical over 9 bases. The V gene end was trimmed by 5 bases and the J gene end by 6 bases; junction bases not matched to a gene: 8. This CDR3 has 14 residues. CDR1 is SGHVS and CDR2 is FQNEAQ in the germline V gene. CDR3 loop: CASSTGTGLGEQYF. The CDR3 bases are TGTGCCAGCAGCACCGGGACAGGGCTGGGCGAGCAGTACTTC.

This clonotype was picked up one time. Its ends do not fully match the called genes, so a read error is possible. The chain employs TRBV29-1 and TRBJ1-3; tentative D call: TRBD1 (6 bases). The CDR3 consists of 15 residues. In germline, CDR1 is SQVTM, CDR2 ANQGSEA. For the CDR3, the DNA is TGCAGCATTGAAAACAGGGTTATTTCTGGAAACACCATATATTTT. Protein product: CSIENRVISGNTIYF. Drawing the rest from reference TRBV29-1 and TRBJ1-3, the complete variable domain is SAVISQKPSRDICQRGTSLTIQCQVDSQVTMMFWYRQQPGQSLTLIATANQGSEATYESGFVIDKFPISRPNLTFSTLTVSNMSPEDSSIYLCSIENRVISGNTIYFGEGSWLTVV.

In its sample, this clonotype was seen a few times. The chain combines TRBV6-4 with TRBJ2-3; D is possibly TRBD1 (6 bases). Germline-derived CDR1 and CDR2 are MRHNA and SNTAGT. The CDR3 loop spans 13 amino acids. The V end lost 4 bases, the J end lost 1 base, and 6 bases lay between the germline ends. The CDR3 protein is CASSGQGTDTQYF. CDR3 in DNA: TGTGCCAGCAGTGGACAGGGCACAGATACGCAGTATTTT.

CDR3 in amino acids: CAISAGVNYGYTF. The CDR3 region has the DNA TGTGCCATCAGTGCAGGGGTGAACTATGGCTACACCTTC. The chain links TRBV10-3 to TRBJ1-2, with a tentative D call TRBD1 (6 bases). This CDR3 spans 13 amino acids. CDR1 and CDR2 from the germline V gene are ENHRY and SYGVKD. Trimming left V 4 bases short and J 2 bases short, with 8 bases between.

The chain links TRBV5-6 to TRBJ2-7, with 7 bases identical to TRBD1. The V gene end was trimmed by 4 bases and the J gene end by 7 bases; junction bases not matched to a gene: 8. The CDR3 contains 13 residues. Germline CDR1 is SGHDT and CDR2 is YYEEEE. The CDR3 bases are TGTGCCAGCAGCCAGGACAGGTTTTGGGAGCAGTACTTC. As protein: CASSQDRFWEQYF.

The chain is built from TRBV24-1 and TRBJ2-7; no reliable D call. The germline V and J ends were trimmed by 4 bases and 2 bases, with 8 bases remaining between them. Germline V gene lookup returns CDR1 KGHDR and CDR2 SFDVKD. The CDR3 is 13 residues long. CDR3 protein: CATSETGTYEQYF. In DNA, the CDR3 is TGTGCCACCAGTGAAACCGGTACCTACGAGCAGTACTTC.

The rearrangement links TRBV19 to TRBJ1-1; 9 bases align to TRBD1. CDR1 is LNHDA, CDR2 SQIVND, per germline (reference sequence). J was trimmed by 4 bases and V by 7 bases; bases with no gene match: 13. The CDR3 has 16 amino acids. The chain's CDR3 is CASNLGTGLLSTEAFF. CDR3 nucleotide sequence: TGTGCCAGTAATTTGGGGACAGGGTTATTGAGCACTGAAGCTTTCTTT.

The chain is built from TRBV29-1 and TRBJ1-1; tentative D call: TRBD1 (5 bases). This CDR3 comprises 11 residues. Looked up from germline, CDR1 is SQVTM and CDR2 is ANQGSEA. V gave up 7 bases and J gave up 5 bases, with 11 bases separating them. In DNA form, the CDR3 reads TGCAGCGCCAAACGGGGGACTGAAGCTTTCTTT. It translates to CSAKRGTEAFF.

The gene calls are TRBV25-1 and TRBJ2-7, with 7 bases matching TRBD1. Germline lookup yields CDR1 MGHDK and CDR2 SYGVNS. The CDR3 is made up of 15 amino acids. V trimming: 6 bases; J trimming: 3 bases; junction bases outside the gene matches: 11. In DNA, the CDR3 is TGTGCCAGCAGCCCCCGACAGGGATCGGGCTACGAGCAGTACTTC. Translated: CASSPRQGSGYEQYF.

This chain joins TRBV20-1 and TRBJ1-4, with no clear D. The V end lost 3 bases, the J end lost 6 bases, and 8 bases lay between the germline ends. CDR3 length: 12 residues. Germline loops: CDR1 DFQATT, CDR2 SNEGSKA (reference sequence). CDR3 nucleotides: TGCAGTGCTAGGGCTGGGGATGAAAAACTGTTTTTT. Amino acid sequence: CSARAGDEKLFF.

The rearrangement joins TRBV9 to TRBJ2-2; possible D gene TRBD1, 5 bases. The CDR3 contains 16 residues. Germline CDR1 SGDLS, CDR2 YYNGEE. Trimming removed 2 bases from V and 0 bases from J, with 11 bases in between. The CDR3 region has the DNA TGTGCCAGCAGCGTTACAGGAGAAGCGAACACCGGGGAGCTGTTTTTT. This translates into CASSVTGEANTGELFF.

J is TRBJ1-1 and V is TRBV11-2; possible D gene TRBD1, 6 bases. The V gene lost 4 bases and the J gene lost 1 base, with 13 bases spanning the gap. The CDR3 extends over 15 amino acids. Germline V gene lookup returns CDR1 SGHAT and CDR2 FQNNGV. The CDR3 DNA sequence: TGTGCCAGCAGCTACAACAGGGATCGGAACACTGAAGCTTTCTTT. This sequence encodes CASSYNRDRNTEAFF. Looking up the rest from reference TRBV11-2 and TRBJ1-1 gives the full variable domain: EAGVAQSPRYKIIEKRQSVAFWCNPISGHATLYWYQQILGQGPKLLIQFQNNGVVDDSQLPKDRFSAERLKGVDSTLKIQPAKLEDSAVYLCASSYNRDRNTEAFFGQGTRLTVV.

The CDR3 is CSPQSAEGLNTEAFF. Here the CDR3 DNA reads TGCAGTCCCCAGAGTGCCGAGGGGCTGAACACTGAAGCTTTCTTT. V is TRBV20-1 and J is TRBJ1-1; D might be TRBD1 (5 bases). The CDR3 length is 15 residues. The V end was cut by 8 bases, the J end by 0 bases, with 19 bases between. The V gene's germline CDR1 is DFQATT and CDR2 SNEGSKA (reference sequence).

V usage is TRBV7-9 and J usage is TRBJ2-5, with D unclear. The CDR3 contains 14 residues. The germline V gene encodes CDR1 SEHNR and CDR2 FQNEAQ (reference sequence). V shed 1 base and J shed 2 bases, with 8 bases lying between them. CDR3 sequence (DNA): TGTGCCAGCAGCTTAGAAGGGTCACAAGAGACCCAGTACTTC. Its translation: CASSLEGSQETQYF.

This clonotype appeared once. The chain joins TRBV14 to TRBJ1-2, with 8 positions matching TRBD1. The CDR3 is made up of 14 amino acids. In germline, CDR1 is SGHDN, CDR2 FVKESK. The V and J ends lost 5 bases and 4 bases, in that order; junction bases with no gene match: 6. CDR3 sequence reads: CASSSSGQGYGYTF. CDR3 nucleotide sequence: TGTGCCAGCAGCTCCAGCGGACAGGGCTATGGCTACACCTTC.

The chain is built from TRBV15 and TRBJ2-1; 8 nucleotides align to TRBD1. V shed 4 bases, J shed 11 bases, and the junction held 4 bases outside the gene matches. Germline CDR1 and CDR2: LNHNV and YYDKDF (reference sequence). CDR3 length: 12 residues. In nucleotides, the CDR3 is TGTGCCACCAGCACAGGGGGCGGACAGCAGTTCTTC. Translated: CATSTGGGQQFF.

The table lists this clonotype with a count of one. The genes are TRBV7-8 and TRBJ2-2; D is perhaps TRBD1 or TRBD2 (6 bases each). Deletions cut 7 bases from V and 7 bases from J, with 25 bases between. This CDR3 has 17 amino acids. CDR1 is SGHVS and CDR2 is FQNEAQ in the germline V gene. CDR3 sequence: CASNPLRGTPLDGELFF. In nucleotides, the CDR3 is TGTGCCAGCAACCCTCTTCGGGGGACACCTTTAGACGGGGAGCTGTTTTTT.

As to this clonotype: It is likely a read error, because the conserved phenylalanine at the end of the CDR3 is missing. The chain has TRBV19 and TRBJ2-7, with 7 bases that match TRBD1. The CDR3 runs 14 residues. Trimming at V came to 8 bases and at J to 6 bases, leaving 13 bases not matched to a gene. Germline CDR1 and CDR2: LNHDA and SQIVND (reference sequence). The DNA of the CDR3 is TGTGCCAGTGCCGCGACAGGGAAGGTTTCCGAGCAGTACTCC. Protein product: CASAATGKVSEQYS.

The CDR3, as DNA: TGTGCCTGGAGTCGAGGAGGCACCCCGGGAGGGAGCCCTGAAAAACTGTTTTTT. Translation gives CAWSRGGTPGGSPEKLFF. V is TRBV30 and J is TRBJ1-4; the D is unclear. The CDR3 is made up of 18 amino acids. The germline V gene has CDR1 GTSNPN and CDR2 SVGIG (reference sequence). Trimming stripped 2 bases from V and 7 bases from J, with 26 bases between.

The chain employs TRBV9 and TRBJ2-5; TRBD2 matches at 7 bases. Germline V gene data show CDR1 as SGDLS and CDR2 as YYNGEE. J lost 4 bases, V lost 0 bases, and 0 bases had no gene match. This CDR3 region has 13 residues. CDR3 nucleotide sequence: TGTGCCAGCAGCGTAGGGGAGGGAGAGACCCAGTACTTC. Translation gives CASSVGEGETQYF. Combining the CDR3 with reference TRBV9 and TRBJ2-5 gives the whole variable domain DSGVTQTPKHLITATGQRVTLRCSPRSGDLSVYWYQQSLDQGLQFLIQYYNGEERAKGNILERFSAQQFPDLHSELNLSSLELGDSALYFCASSVGEGETQYFGPGTRLLVL.